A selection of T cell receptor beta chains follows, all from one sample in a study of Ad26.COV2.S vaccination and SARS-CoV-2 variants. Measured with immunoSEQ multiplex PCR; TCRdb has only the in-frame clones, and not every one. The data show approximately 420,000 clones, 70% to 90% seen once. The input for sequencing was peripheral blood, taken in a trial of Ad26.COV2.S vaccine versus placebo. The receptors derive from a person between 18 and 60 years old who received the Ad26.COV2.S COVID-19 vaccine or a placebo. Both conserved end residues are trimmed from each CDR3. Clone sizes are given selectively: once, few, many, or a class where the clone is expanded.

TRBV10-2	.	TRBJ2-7	ASSDVASVALYEQY
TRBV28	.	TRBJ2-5	ASSPLSQGRETQY
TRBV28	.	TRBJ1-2	ASKTPGVVPYGYT
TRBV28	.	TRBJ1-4	ASSLELQGGREKLF
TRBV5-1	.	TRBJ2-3	ASSLDGSGASDTQY
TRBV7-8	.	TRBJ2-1	ASSLIAGGAEYEQF
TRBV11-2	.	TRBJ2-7	ASSLQRTGYEQY
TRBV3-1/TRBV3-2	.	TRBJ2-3	ASSPTGGQGYTQY
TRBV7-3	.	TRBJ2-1	ASSPLGQGRGEQF
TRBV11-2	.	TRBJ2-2	ASSLDWVAGGNSGELF
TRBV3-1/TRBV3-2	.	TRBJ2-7	ASSRDRGYEQY
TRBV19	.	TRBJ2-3	ASSYGGTELDTQY
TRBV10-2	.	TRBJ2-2	ASSEYRNTGELF
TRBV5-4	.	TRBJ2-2	ASSVDNSNTGELF
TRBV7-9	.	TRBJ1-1	ASSLTGAVAAF
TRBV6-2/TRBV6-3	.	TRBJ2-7	ASSYGTLSYEQY
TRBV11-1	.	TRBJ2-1	ASTIEDVGENEQF
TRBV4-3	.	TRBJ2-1	ASSQAFSGGVGEQF
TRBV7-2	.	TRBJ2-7	ASSLEGGPREQY
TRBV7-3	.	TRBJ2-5	ASSPTGVETQY
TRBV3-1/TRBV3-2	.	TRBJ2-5	ASTMIAGGGETQY
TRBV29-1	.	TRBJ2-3	SVQAAGGNTDTQY
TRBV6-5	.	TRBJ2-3	ASSPLGGDTQY
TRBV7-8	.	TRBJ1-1	ASSLRTGGTEAF
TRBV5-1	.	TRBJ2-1	ASSLRLAGGLGSYNEQF
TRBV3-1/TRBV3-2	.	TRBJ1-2	ASSQDRGRGHYGYT
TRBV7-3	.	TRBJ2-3	ASSYRTSGGLDTQY
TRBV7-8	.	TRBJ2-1	ASSHRQGEIVYEQF
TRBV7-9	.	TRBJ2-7	ASSFPGQGSYEQY
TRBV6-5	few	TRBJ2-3	ASRTSGGALDTQY
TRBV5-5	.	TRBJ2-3	ASSLGQGRDTQY
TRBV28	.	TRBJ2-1	ASSLPGTGLLERF
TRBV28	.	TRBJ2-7	ASSFTSRAEQY
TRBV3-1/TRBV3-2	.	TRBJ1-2	ASSQGEAGAGYT
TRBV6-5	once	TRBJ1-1	ASSYSGLTEAF
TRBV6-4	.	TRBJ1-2	ASSRDRLYGYT
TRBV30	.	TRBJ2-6	AWSVSEGLWGARSGANVLT
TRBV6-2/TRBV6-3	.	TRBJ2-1	ASSSYAVASGPSYNEQF
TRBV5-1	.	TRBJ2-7	ASSLSGGGYEQY
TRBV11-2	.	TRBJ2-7	ASSLGTGGYEQY
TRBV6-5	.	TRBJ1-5	ASKDRVQPQH
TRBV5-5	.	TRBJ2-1	ASILGWDRQYNEQF
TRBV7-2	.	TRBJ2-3	ASSLGDRVKY
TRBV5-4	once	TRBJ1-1	ASSLDLGGNTEAF
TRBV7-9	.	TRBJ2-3	ASSNLEGADTQY
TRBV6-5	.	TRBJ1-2	ASGEGGYT
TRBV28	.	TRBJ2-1	ASSLLNIAGASYNEQF
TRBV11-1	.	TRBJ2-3	ASSSTSGFADTQY
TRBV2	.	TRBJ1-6	ASSAGSSYNSPLH
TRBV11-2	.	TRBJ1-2	ASSPGLDYGYT
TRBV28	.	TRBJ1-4	ASSAQEGPNEKLF
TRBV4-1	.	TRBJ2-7	ASSQEQTRANTYEQY
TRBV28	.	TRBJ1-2	ASRFIPGVHGYT
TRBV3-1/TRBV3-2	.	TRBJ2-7	ASSQVGEEQY
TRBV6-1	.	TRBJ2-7	ASSEARPRAYEQY
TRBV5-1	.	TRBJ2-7	ASSSSGGEQY